This paragraph reports one T cell receptor beta chain. Its antigen is as yet unknown. The authors ran a second PCR of roughly 6 to 12 cycles using a sample-barcoded 5' primer and a J-beta primer mix. Each of the cDNA molecules was tagged by a template-switch adaptor with 12 random nucleotides. Each sample provided no less than 2.5 million CDR3-containing paired-end reads. MiXCR was run by TCRdb on the 5' RACE reads, yielding one entry per CDR3 protein. The sample has approximately 800,000 distinct CDR3 sequences, 35% to 60% seen once. Trimming took 5 bases from V and 3 from J, leaving 12 bases between them. The CDR3 contains 14 residues. CDR1 and CDR2 from the germline V gene are SGHAT and FQNNGV. The record originates from a study of blood T cells in healthy people across ages. Study outcomes and limitations: TCR beta diversity was tightly associated with the proportion of naive T cells.

This sequence joins TRBV11-2 and TRBJ2-3; a weak D match, TRBD1 (6 bases). The receptor comes from an elderly man in good health. Sequenced input: blood. The CDR3 DNA is TGTGCCAGCAGCCCCATCCAGGGGACAGATACGCAGTATTTT. Translation gives CASSPIQGTDTQYF. The whole variable domain, remainder taken from reference TRBV11-2 and TRBJ2-3, is EAGVAQSPRYKIIEKRQSVAFWCNPISGHATLYWYQQILGQGPKLLIQFQNNGVVDDSQLPKDRFSAERLKGVDSTLKIQPAKLEDSAVYLCASSPIQGTDTQYFGPGTRLTVL.